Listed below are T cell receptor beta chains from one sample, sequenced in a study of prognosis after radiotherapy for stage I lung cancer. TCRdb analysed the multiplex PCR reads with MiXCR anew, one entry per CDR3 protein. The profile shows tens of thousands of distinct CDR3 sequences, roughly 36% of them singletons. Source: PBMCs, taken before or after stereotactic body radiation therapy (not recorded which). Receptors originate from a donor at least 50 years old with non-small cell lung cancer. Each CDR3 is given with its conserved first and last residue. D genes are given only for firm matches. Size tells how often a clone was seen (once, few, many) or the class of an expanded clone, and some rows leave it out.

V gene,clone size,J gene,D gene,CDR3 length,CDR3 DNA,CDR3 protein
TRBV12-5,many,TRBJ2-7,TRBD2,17,TGTGCTAGTGGTTTGAGGCTAGCGGGAGCCGACACCTACGAGCAGTACTTC,CASGLRLAGADTYEQYF
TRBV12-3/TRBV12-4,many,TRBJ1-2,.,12,TGTGCCAGCAGTTTCCACCAGGCAGGCTACACCTTC,CASSFHQAGYTF
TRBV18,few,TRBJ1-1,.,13,TGTGCCAGCTCACCACGTGCGAACACTGAAGCTTTCTTT,CASSPRANTEAFF
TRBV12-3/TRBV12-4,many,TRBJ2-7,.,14,TGTGCCAGCGGAGCAGGGAATTTTCCCTACGAGCAGTACTTC,CASGAGNFPYEQYF
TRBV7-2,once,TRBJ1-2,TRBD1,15,TGTGCCAGCAGCTTAGGTTTTGCAGGGGGCGCAGGCTACACCTTC,CASSLGFAGGAGYTF
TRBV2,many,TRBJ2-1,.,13,TGTGCCAGCATCCGCGGAATATACAATGAGCAGTTCTTC,CASIRGIYNEQFF
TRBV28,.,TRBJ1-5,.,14,TGTGCCAGCAGCCGCGACGGGGGCGCTAAGCCCCAGCATTTT,CASSRDGGAKPQHF
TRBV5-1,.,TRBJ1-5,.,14,TGCGCCAGCAGCTTGTCCTCACCCAATCAGTCCCAGCATTTT,CASSLSSPNQSQHF
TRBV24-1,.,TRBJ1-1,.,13,TGTGCCACCATTGATTTCTCGACAGATGAAGCTTTCTTT,CATIDFSTDEAFF
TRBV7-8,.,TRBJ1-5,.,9,TGTAATAGCAATAAGCACCAGCATTTT,CNSNKHQHF
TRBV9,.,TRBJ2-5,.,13,TGTGCCAGCAGCAGCCAGTCCGAAGAGACCCAGTACTTC,CASSSQSEETQYF
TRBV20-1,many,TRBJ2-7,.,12,TGCAGTGCTATAACTCGGGGATTTAAGCAGTACTTC,CSAITRGFKQYF
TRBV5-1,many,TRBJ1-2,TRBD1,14,TGCGCCAGCAGCTTCAAGACAGGGGCGGCGGGCTACACCTTC,CASSFKTGAAGYTF
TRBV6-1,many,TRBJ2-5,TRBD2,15,TGTGCCAGCAGTGAACAGGCTAGCGGGGGAGAGACCCAGTACTTC,CASSEQASGGETQYF
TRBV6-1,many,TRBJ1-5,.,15,TGTGCCAGCAGGGTCTCAGGGGATAGCAATCAGCCCCAGCATTTT,CASRVSGDSNQPQHF
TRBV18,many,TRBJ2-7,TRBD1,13,TGTGCCAGCTCACAGGGACAGACCTACGAGCAGTACTTC,CASSQGQTYEQYF
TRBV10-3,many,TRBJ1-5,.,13,TGTGCCATCAGTGAGGGGGTTGGCCAGCCCCAGCATTTT,CAISEGVGQPQHF
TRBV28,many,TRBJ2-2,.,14,TGTGCCAGCAGTCACTACAGGGTTGCCGGGGAGCTGTTTTTT,CASSHYRVAGELFF
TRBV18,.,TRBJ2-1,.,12,TGTGCCAACTCAACGCAAATAGGCGAGCAGTTCTTC,CANSTQIGEQFF
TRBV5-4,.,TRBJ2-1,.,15,TGTGCCAGCGGCCCCCCCCAGAAGGGATCCAATGAGCAGTCCTTC,CASGPPQKGSNEQSF
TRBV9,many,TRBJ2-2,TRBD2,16,TGTGCCAGCAGCCCTAGCGGGAGGGCGTGGACCGGGGAGCTGTTTTTT,CASSPSGRAWTGELFF
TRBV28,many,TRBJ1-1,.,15,TGTGCCAGCAATCGCCCTCGGGGGGGGAACACTGAAGCTTTCTTT,CASNRPRGGNTEAFF